This T cell receptor (beta chain) is from a study of blood T cell repertoires in COVID-19. For the study at large: From the United States, Italy and Spain came samples of acute and convalescent COVID-19. Sources were T cells, B-cell-depleted T cells, or PBMCs; the material itself was cDNA or gDNA.

The V gene's germline CDR1 is SGHTA and CDR2 FQGNSA. J was trimmed by 2 bases and V by 2 bases; bases with no gene match: 7. The length of the CDR3 is 17 residues. Source study methods: Reference gene primers were amplified, and this amplification served to estimate nucleated cell counts. The table came from immunoSEQ multiplex PCR; TCRdb's copy has only in-frame clones and leaves some out. V and J calls plus clone size are reproduced from that table; the DNA served to infer D and trimming. This table has approximately 67,000 clones, roughly 89% appearing once. Specimen: peripheral blood. The rearrangement uses TRBV7-2 and TRBJ2-1, with TRBD2 matching over 9 bases. This receptor was obtained from an elderly woman with acute or convalescent COVID-19. CDR3 nucleotides: TGTGCCAGCAGCTTACGAGGCGGGGGGGAACCCTACAATGAGCAGTTCTTC. Its translation is CASSLRGGGEPYNEQFF.